The next 2 T cell receptor beta chains were all read from a single sample in a study of blood T cell repertoires in COVID-19. The assay was immunoSEQ multiplex PCR, and TCRdb's table has in-frame clones only and misses some. The sample contains about 260,000 clones, roughly 88% of which appear only once. The sequenced sample was peripheral blood. Receptors were obtained from a woman in her 70s with COVID-19, enrolled during active disease.

The chain joins TRBV7-3 to TRBJ2-2, with 8 positions matching TRBD2. Germline assignment: CDR1 SGHTA and CDR2 FQGTGA. With 1 base clipped from V and 0 bases from J, the junction kept 10 bases outside the gene matches. The length of the CDR3 is 19 residues. CDR3 in amino acids: CASSLSATSVPPNTGELFF. CDR3 DNA: TGTGCCAGCAGCTTAAGTGCGACTAGCGTTCCTCCGAACACCGGGGAGCTGTTTTTT.

This chain links TRBV19 with TRBJ2-7, with D perhaps TRBD2 (6 bases). CDR3 length: 14 amino acids. Trimming took off 2 bases at V and 0 bases at J, with 8 bases between the two ends. CDR1 is LNHDA and CDR2 is SQIVND in the germline V gene (reference sequence). DNA of the CDR3: TGTGCCAGTAGTATATCGGGAGTCTCCTACGAGCAGTACTTC. Translation gives CASSISGVSYEQYF.